This TCR beta chain was sequenced during a study of blood T cell repertoires in COVID-19. Study context: Samples came from the United States, Italy and Spain, spanning acute and convalescent COVID-19. Sample material is recorded as cDNA or gDNA derived from T cells, B-cell-depleted T cells, or PBMCs.

The length of the CDR3 is 16 residues. In germline, CDR1 is LNHDA, CDR2 SQIVND (reference sequence). With 7 bases clipped from V and 2 bases from J, the junction kept 6 bases outside the gene matches. The method was immunoSEQ multiplex PCR; TCRdb's version includes in-frame clones alone and lacks a portion of them. The sample lists roughly 310,000 clones; 85% to 90% were seen once. Those enrolled in Seattle joined during active infection and were followed longitudinally afterward. This clonotype originated in a woman in her 30s with COVID-19, enrolled during active disease. The sequenced sample consisted of peripheral blood. V gene TRBV19 combines with J gene TRBJ2-2, with 11 bases that match TRBD2. The CDR3 loop reads CASNSGLAENTGELFF. The DNA of the CDR3 is TGTGCCAGTAATTCGGGACTAGCGGAAAACACCGGGGAGCTGTTTTTT. Together with reference TRBV19 and TRBJ2-2, the CDR3 gives the full variable domain: DGGITQSPKYLFRKEGQNVTLSCEQNLNHDAMYWYRQDPGQGLRLIYYSQIVNDFQKGDIAEGYSVSREKKESFPLTVTSAQKNPTAFYLCASNSGLAENTGELFFGEGSRLTVL.